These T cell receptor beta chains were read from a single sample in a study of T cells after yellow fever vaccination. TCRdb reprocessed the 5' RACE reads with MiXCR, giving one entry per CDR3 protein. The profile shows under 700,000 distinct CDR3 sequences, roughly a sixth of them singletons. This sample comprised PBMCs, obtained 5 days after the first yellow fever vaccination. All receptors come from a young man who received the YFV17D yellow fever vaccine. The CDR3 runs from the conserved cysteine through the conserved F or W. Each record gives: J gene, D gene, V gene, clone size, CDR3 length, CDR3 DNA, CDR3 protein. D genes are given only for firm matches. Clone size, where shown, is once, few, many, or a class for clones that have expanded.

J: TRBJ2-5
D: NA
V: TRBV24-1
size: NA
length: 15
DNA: TGTGCCACCAGTGATTCTGACAGCCTGAAGGAGACCCAGTACTTC
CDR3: CATSDSDSLKETQYF

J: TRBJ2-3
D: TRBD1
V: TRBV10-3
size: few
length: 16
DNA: TGTGCCATCAGTGAGTTGGCGGACAGGGGAACAGATACGCAGTATTTT
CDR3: CAISELADRGTDTQYF

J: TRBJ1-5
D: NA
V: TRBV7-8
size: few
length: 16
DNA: TGTGCCAGCAGCTTAGGGACTGCTTATAGCAATCAGCCCCAGCATTTT
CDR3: CASSLGTAYSNQPQHF

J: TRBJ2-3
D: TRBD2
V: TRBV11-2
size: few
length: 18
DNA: TGTGCCAGCAGCTTAGGGGAACTAGCGGGGGGGAGCACAGATACGCAGTATTTT
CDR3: CASSLGELAGGSTDTQYF

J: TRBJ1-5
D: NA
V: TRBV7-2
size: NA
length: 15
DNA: TGTGCCAGCAGCTTAGTAGGAGAGGGCAATCAGCCCCAGCATTTT
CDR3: CASSLVGEGNQPQHF

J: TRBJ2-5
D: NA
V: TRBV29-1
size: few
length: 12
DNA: TGCAGCGAACGACCGGCGGGGGAGACCCAGTACTTC
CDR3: CSERPAGETQYF

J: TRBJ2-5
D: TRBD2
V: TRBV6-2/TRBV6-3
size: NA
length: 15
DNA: TGTGCCAGCAGGCGATTTTCCGGGACTAAAGAGACCCAGTACTTC
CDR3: CASRRFSGTKETQYF

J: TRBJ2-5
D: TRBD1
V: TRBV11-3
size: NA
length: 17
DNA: TGTGCCAGCAGCTTACGCCCGATGACAGGGGGAAGAGAGACCCAGTACTTC
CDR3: CASSLRPMTGGRETQYF

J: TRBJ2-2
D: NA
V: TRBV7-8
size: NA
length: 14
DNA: TGTGCCAGCAGCTTAGTTTCGCGAACCGGGGAGCTGTTTTTT
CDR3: CASSLVSRTGELFF

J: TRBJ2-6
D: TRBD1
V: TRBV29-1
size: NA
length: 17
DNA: TGCAGCGTTGAAGATCGCGCACAGGGGGCCGGGGCCAACGTCCTGACTTTC
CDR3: CSVEDRAQGAGANVLTF

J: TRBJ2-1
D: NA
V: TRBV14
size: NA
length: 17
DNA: TGTGCCAGCAGCCAAGATTACGGGGGAAGGGAGTACAATGAGCAGTTCTTC
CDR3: CASSQDYGGREYNEQFF

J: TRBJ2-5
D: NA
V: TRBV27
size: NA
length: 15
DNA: TGTGCCAGCAGGCCAGCGGTGGCGGGGCTCGAGACCCAGTACTTC
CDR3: CASRPAVAGLETQYF

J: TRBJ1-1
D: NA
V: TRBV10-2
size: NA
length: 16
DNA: TGCGCCAGCAGTGAGTTTTACGGACACATGAACACTGAAGCTTTCTTT
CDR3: CASSEFYGHMNTEAFF

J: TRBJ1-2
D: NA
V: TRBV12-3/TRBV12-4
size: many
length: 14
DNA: TGTGCCAGCAGTTTAGATTTGGCTAACTATGGCTACACCTTC
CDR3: CASSLDLANYGYTF

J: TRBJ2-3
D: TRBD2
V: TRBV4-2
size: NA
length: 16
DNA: TGTGCCAGCAGCTCCGGATCTAGCGGGGGTGAAGATACGCAGTATTTT
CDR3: CASSSGSSGGEDTQYF

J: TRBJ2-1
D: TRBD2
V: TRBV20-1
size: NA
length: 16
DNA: TGCAGTGCTAGAGGTAGCGGGGGGAGCTCCTACAATGAGCAGTTCTTC
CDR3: CSARGSGGSSYNEQFF

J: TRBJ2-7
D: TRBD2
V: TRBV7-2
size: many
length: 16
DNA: TGTGCCAGCAGCTCCGCCAGCGGGGGGGTCCCCTACGAGCAGTACTTC
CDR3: CASSSASGGVPYEQYF

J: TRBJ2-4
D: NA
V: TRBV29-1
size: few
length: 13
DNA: TGCAGCGTTCTCTTCGCCGGAGGGAACATTCAGTACTTC
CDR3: CSVLFAGGNIQYF

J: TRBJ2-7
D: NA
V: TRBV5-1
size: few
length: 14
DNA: TGCGCCAGCAGCTTGGAAACAGGGACCTACGAGCTGTACTTC
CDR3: CASSLETGTYELYF

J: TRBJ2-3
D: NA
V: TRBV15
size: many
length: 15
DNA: TGTGCCACCAGCAGAGATGGGCGGGCCACAGATACGCAGTATTTT
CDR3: CATSRDGRATDTQYF

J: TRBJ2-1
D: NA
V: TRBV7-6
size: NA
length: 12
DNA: TGTGCCAGCAGTAGTCCCCGCAATGAGCAGTTCTTC
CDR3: CASSSPRNEQFF

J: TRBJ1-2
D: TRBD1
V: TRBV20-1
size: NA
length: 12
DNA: TGCAGTGGGGAGGACAGGGGAGATGGCTACACCTTC
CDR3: CSGEDRGDGYTF

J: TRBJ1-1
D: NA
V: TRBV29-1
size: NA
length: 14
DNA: TGCAGCGGGTCGGGGGGACGGGAAGTAACTGAAGCTTTCTTT
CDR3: CSGSGGREVTEAFF

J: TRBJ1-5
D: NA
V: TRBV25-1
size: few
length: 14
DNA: TGTGCCAGCAGCGAACGGGGGGGGTATCAGCCCCAGCATTTT
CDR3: CASSERGGYQPQHF

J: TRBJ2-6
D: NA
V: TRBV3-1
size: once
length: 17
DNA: TGTGCCAGCAGCCCTACATCGACAGGCGACGGGGCCAACGTCCTGACTTTC
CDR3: CASSPTSTGDGANVLTF

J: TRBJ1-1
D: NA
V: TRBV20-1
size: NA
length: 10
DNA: TGCAGTGCTAGTAAAACTGAAGCTTTCTTT
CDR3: CSASKTEAFF

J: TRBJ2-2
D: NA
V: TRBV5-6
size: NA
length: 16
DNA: TGTGCCAGCAGCTTGGCCCGGGAACTAAACACCGGGGAGCTGTTTTTT
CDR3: CASSLARELNTGELFF

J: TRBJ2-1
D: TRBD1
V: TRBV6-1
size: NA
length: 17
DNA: TGTGCCAGCAATAAACGGGACAGGGTAAGGTCCTACAATGAGCAGTTCTTC
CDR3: CASNKRDRVRSYNEQFF

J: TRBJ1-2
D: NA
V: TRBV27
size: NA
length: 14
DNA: TGTGCCAGCAGTTTATCAGGGGTATCGGTCGGCTACACCTTC
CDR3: CASSLSGVSVGYTF

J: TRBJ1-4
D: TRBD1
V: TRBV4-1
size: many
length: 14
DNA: TGCGCCAGCAGCCAAGGGACAGGGGATGAAAAACTGTTTTTT
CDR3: CASSQGTGDEKLFF

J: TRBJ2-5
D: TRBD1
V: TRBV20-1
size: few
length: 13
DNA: TGCAGTGCTAGAGATACAGGGGTGGTGACCCAGTACTTC
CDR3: CSARDTGVVTQYF

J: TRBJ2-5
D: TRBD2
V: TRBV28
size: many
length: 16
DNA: TGTGCCAGCCTCCCCCGGACTAGCGGGGGGGAAGAGACCCAGTACTTC
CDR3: CASLPRTSGGEETQYF

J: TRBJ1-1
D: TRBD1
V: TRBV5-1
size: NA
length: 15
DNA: TGCGCCAGCAGCCCGCAGGGGGGGGGCGAATATGAAGCTTTCTTT
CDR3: CASSPQGGGEYEAFF

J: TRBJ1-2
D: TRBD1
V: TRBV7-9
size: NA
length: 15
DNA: TGTGCCAGCAGCCCAAGTGGGGGACAGCTATATGGCTACACCTTC
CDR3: CASSPSGGQLYGYTF

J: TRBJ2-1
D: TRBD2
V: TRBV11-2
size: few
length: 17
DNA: TGTGCCAGCAGCTTAGACTTAGCGGGGGGGCCGGACAATGAGCAGTTCTTC
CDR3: CASSLDLAGGPDNEQFF

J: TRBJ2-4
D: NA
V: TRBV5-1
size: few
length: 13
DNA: TGCGCCAGCAGCTTGGGGCTAGGAAGCATTCAGTACTTC
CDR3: CASSLGLGSIQYF

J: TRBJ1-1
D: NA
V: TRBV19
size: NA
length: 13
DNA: TGTGCCAGTAGTGACGGACCGGAAATAAGGGCTTTCTTT
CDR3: CASSDGPEIRAFF

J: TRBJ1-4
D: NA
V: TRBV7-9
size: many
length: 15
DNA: TGTGCCAGCAGCTTGGTAGGAGAGTCAAATGAAAAACTGTTTTTT
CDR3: CASSLVGESNEKLFF

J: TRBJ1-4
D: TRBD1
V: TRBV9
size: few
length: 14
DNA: TGTGCCAGCAGCACAGGGGGTAATAATGAAAAACTGTTTTTT
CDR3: CASSTGGNNEKLFF

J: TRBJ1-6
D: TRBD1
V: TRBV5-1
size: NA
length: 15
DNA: TGCGCCAGCAGCCCGCGGGACAGACTAGATTCACCCCTCCACTTT
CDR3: CASSPRDRLDSPLHF

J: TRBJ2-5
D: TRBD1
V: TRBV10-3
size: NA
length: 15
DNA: TGTGCCATTCAGAACCCGGGACAGGGGAAAGAGACCCAGTACTTC
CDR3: CAIQNPGQGKETQYF

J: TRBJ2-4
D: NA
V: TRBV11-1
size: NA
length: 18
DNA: TGTGCCAGCAGCGACGGGACACGGACAAACCTAGCCAAAAACATTCAGTACTTC
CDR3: CASSDGTRTNLAKNIQYF

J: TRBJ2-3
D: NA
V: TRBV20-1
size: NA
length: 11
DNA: TGCAGTGCCACCCCGGTGGATACGCAGTATTTT
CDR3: CSATPVDTQYF

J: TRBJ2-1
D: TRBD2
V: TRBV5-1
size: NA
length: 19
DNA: TGCGCCAGCAGCTTGTGGCTAGCGGGGCCCTATAGCTCCTACAATGAGCAGTTCTTC
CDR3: CASSLWLAGPYSSYNEQFF

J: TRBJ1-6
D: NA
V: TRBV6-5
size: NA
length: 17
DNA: TGTGCCAGCAGTTACTCCCTCCAGCGAGGGATCAGATCACCCCTCCACTTT
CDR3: CASSYSLQRGIRSPLHF

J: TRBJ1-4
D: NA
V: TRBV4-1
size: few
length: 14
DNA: TGCGCCAGCAGCCAAGAACCAGGGGATGAAAAACTGTTTTTT
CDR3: CASSQEPGDEKLFF

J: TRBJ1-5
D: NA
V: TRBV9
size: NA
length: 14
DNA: TGTGCCAGCAGCGTAGAGAGTAGCAATCAGCCCCAGCATTTT
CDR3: CASSVESSNQPQHF

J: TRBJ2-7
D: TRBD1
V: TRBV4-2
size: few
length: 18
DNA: TGTGCCAGCAGCGCAAACCAGGGGACAGGGGACCTCCGGGACGAGCAGTACTTC
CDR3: CASSANQGTGDLRDEQYF

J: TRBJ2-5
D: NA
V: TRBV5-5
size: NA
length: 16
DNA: TGTGCCAGCAGCTTATTAGTAAGCGGAGGACAAGAGACCCAGTACTTC
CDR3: CASSLLVSGGQETQYF

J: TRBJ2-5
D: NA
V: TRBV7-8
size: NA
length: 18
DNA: TGTGCCAGCAGCTTAGGGGGAGACAGTTTACTCGACCAAGAGACCCAGTACTTC
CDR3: CASSLGGDSLLDQETQYF

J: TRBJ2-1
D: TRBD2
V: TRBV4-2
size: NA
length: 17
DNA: TGTGCCAGCAGCCAAGCAACTAGCGGGGGGGCTGACAATGAGCAGTTCTTC
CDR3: CASSQATSGGADNEQFF

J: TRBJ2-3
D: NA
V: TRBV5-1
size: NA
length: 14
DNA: TGCGCCAGCAAGACAGGTCTTAGCGCAGATACGCAGTATTTT
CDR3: CASKTGLSADTQYF

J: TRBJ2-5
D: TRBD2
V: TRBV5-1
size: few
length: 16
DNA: TGCGCCAGCAGCTTTGGGGGGGGGACCTACCAAGAGACCCAGTACTTC
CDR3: CASSFGGGTYQETQYF

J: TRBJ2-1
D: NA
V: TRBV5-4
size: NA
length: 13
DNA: TGTGCCAGCAGTACCGGACTTTCATCCTTGCAGTTCTTC
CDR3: CASSTGLSSLQFF

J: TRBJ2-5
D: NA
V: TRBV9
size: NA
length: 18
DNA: TGTGCCAGCAGCGTAGGGGTGATAGGGGCAGGGTACCAAGAGACCCAGTACTTC
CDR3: CASSVGVIGAGYQETQYF

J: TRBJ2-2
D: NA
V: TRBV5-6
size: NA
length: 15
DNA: TGTGCCAGCAGCTTAGTCAACTTTTATGGCGGGGAGCTGTTTTTT
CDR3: CASSLVNFYGGELFF

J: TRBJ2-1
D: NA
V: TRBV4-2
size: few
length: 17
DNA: TGTGCCAGCAGCCAAGTCATGCTAGCAGATACAAGAGGTGAGCAGTTCTTC
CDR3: CASSQVMLADTRGEQFF

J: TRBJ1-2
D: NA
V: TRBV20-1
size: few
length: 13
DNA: TGCAGTGCTAGAGATTCGACGGCCGGGGGCTACACCTTC
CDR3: CSARDSTAGGYTF